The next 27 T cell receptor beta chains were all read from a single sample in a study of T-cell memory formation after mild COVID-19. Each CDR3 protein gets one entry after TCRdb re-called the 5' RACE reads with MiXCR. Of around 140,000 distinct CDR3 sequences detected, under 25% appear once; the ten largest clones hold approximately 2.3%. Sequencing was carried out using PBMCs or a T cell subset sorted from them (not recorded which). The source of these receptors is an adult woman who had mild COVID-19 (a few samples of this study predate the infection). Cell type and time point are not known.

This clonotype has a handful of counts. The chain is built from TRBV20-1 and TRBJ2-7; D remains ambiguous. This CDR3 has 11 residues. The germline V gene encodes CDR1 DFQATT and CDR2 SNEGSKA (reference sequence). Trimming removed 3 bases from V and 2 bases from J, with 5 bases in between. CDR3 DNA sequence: TGCAGTGCTAGTCCGACCTACGAGCAGTACTTC. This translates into CSASPTYEQYF.

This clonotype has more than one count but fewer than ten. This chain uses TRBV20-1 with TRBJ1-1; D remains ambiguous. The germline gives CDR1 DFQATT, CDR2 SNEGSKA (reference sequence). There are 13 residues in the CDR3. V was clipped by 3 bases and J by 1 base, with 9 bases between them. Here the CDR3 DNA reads TGCAGTGCTAGCAGATATCGGAACACTGAAGCTTTCTTT. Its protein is CSASRYRNTEAFF.

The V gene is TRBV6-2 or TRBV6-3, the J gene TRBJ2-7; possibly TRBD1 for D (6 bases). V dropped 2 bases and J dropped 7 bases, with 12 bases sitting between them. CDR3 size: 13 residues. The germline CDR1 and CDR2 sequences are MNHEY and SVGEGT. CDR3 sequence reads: CASSYRTEGEQYF. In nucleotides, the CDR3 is TGTGCCAGCAGTTACCGGACAGAGGGTGAGCAGTACTTC.

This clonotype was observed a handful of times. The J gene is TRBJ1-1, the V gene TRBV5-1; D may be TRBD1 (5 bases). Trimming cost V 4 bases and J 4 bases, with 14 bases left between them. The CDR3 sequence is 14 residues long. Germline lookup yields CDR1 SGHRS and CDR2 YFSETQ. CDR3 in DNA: TGCGCCAGCAGCGCCCAAACGGGGGGCACTGAAGCTTTCTTT. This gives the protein CASSAQTGGTEAFF.

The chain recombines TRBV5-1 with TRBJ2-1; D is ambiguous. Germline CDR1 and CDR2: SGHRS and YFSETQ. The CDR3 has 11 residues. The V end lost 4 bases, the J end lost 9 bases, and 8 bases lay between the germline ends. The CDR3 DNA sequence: TGCGCCAGCAGCGCGGAACTTGAGCAGTTCTTC. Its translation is CASSAELEQFF.

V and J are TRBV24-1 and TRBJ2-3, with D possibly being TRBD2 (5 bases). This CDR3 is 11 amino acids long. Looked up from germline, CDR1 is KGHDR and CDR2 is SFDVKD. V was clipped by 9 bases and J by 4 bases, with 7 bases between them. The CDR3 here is CATGLSDTQYF. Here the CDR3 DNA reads TGTGCCACCGGACTCTCAGATACGCAGTATTTT.

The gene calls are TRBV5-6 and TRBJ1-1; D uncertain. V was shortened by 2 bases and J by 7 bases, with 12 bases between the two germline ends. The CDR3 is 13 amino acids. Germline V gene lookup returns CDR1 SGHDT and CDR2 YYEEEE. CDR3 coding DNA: TGTGCCAGCAGCTTAGTGGCGACCGGTGAAGCTTTCTTT. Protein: CASSLVATGEAFF. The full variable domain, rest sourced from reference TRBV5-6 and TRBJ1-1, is DAGVTQSPTHLIKTRGQQVTLRCSPKSGHDTVSWYQQALGQGPQFIFQYYEEEERQRGNFPDRFSGHQFPNYSSELNVNALLLGDSALYLCASSLVATGEAFFGQGTRLTVV.

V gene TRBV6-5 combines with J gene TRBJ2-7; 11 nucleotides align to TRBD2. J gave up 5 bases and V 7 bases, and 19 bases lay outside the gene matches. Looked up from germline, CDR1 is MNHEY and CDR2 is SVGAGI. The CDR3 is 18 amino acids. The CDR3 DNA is TGTGCCAGCACCCCCAAACTTCTAGCGGGAGGACCCCTAGACGAGCAGTACTTC. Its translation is CASTPKLLAGGPLDEQYF.

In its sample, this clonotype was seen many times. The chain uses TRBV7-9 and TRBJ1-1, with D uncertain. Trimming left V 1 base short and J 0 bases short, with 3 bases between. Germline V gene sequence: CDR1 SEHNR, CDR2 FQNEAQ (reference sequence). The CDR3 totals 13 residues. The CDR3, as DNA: TGTGCCAGCAGCTTAGACCTGAACACTGAAGCTTTCTTT. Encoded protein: CASSLDLNTEAFF. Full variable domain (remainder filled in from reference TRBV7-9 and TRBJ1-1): DTGVSQNPRHKITKRGQNVTFRCDPISEHNRLYWYRQTLGQGPEFLTYFQNEAQLEKSRLLSDRFSAERPKGSFSTLEIQRTEQGDSAMYLCASSLDLNTEAFFGQGTRLTVV.

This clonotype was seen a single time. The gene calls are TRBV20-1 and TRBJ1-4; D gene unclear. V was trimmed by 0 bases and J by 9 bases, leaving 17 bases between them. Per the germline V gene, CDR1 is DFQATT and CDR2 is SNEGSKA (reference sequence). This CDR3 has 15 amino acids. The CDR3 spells CSARDITDETKKLFF. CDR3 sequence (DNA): TGCAGTGCTAGAGATATCACGGACGAAACGAAAAAACTGTTTTTT.

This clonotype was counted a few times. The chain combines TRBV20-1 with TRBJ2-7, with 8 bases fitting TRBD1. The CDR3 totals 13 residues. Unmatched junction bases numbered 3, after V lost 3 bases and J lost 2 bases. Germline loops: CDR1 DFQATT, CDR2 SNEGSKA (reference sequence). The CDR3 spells CSARDRATYEQYF. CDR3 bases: TGCAGTGCTAGGGACAGGGCGACCTACGAGCAGTACTTC.

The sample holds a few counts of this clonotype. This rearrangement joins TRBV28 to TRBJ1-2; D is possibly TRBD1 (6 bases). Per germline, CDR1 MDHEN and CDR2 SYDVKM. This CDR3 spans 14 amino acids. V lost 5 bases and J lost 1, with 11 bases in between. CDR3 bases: TGTGCCAGCAGTGAGCAGGACAGTAACTATGGCTACACCTTC. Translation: CASSEQDSNYGYTF.

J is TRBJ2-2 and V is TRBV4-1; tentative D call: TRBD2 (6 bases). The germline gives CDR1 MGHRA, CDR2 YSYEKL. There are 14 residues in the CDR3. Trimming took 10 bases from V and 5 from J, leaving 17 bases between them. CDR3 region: CATRRERKTGELFF. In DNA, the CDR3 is TGCGCCACCCGGCGGGAACGTAAGACCGGGGAGCTGTTTTTT.

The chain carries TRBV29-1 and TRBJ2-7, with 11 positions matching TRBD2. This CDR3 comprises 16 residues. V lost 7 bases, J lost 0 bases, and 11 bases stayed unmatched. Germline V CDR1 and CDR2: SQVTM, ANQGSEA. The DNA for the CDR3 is TGCAGCGCTCTCAAGGGACTAGCGGAGAGCTCCTACGAGCAGTACTTC. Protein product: CSALKGLAESSYEQYF.

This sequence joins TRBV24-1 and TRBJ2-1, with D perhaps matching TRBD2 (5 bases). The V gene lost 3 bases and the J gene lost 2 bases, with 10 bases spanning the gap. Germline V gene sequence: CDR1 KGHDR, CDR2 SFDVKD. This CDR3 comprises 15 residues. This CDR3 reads CATSDRMGAYNEQFF. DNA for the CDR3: TGTGCCACCAGTGATCGAATGGGAGCCTACAATGAGCAGTTCTTC.

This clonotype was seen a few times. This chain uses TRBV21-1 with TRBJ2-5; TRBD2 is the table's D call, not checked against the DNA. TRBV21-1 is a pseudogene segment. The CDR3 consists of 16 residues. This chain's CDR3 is CASSKSTTGTIETQYF. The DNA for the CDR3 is TGTGCCAGCAGCAAATCGACTACCGGGACGATAGAGACCCAGTACTTC.

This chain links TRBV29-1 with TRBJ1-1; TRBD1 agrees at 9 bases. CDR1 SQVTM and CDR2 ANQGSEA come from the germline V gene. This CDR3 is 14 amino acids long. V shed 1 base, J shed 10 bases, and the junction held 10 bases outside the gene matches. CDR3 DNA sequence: TGCAGCGTTGAAGGGGCGACAGGGGGATCTGTAGCTTTCTTT. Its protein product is CSVEGATGGSVAFF.

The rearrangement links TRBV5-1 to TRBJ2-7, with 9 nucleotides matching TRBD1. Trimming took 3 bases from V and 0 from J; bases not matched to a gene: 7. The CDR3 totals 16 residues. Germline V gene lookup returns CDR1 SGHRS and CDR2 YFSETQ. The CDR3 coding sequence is TGCGCCAGCAGCTCCGGACAGGGGCAAAGCTCCTACGAGCAGTACTTC. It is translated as CASSSGQGQSSYEQYF.

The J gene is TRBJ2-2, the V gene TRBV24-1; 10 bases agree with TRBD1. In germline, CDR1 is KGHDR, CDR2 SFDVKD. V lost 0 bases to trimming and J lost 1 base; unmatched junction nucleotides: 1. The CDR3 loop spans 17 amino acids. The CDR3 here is CATSDLGDRGNTGELFF. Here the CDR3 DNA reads TGTGCCACCAGTGATTTGGGGGACAGGGGGAACACCGGGGAGCTGTTTTTT.

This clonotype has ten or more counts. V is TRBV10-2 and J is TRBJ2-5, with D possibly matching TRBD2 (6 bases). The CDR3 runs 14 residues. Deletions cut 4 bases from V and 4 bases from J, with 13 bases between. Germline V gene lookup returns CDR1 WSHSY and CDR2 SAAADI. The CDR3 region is CASSVGGWGETQYF. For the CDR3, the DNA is TGCGCCAGCAGTGTGGGAGGATGGGGAGAGACCCAGTACTTC.

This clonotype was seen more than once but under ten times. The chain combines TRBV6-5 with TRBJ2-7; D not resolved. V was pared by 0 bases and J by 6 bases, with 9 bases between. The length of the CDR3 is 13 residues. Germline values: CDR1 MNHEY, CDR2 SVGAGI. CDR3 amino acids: CASSYSKVGEQYF. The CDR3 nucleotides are TGTGCCAGCAGTTACTCGAAGGTAGGCGAGCAGTACTTC.

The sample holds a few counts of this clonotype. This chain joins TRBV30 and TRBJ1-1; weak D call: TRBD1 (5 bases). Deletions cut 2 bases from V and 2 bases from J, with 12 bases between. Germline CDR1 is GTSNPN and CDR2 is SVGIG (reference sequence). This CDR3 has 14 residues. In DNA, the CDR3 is TGTGCCTGGAGTACGGGCGGACACAACACTGAAGCTTTCTTT. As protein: CAWSTGGHNTEAFF.

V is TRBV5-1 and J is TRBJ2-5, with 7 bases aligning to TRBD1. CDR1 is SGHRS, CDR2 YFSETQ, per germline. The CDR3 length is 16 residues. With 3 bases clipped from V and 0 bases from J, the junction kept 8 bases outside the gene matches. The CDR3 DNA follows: TGCGCCAGCAGCTCAACGACAGGGAAAAACCAAGAGACCCAGTACTTC. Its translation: CASSSTTGKNQETQYF.

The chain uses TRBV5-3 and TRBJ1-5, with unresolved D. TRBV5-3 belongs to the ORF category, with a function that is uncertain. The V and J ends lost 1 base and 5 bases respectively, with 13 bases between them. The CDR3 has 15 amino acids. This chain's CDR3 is CARSLYRPEDQPQHF. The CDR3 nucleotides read TGTGCCAGAAGCTTGTATCGCCCGGAGGATCAGCCCCAGCATTTT.

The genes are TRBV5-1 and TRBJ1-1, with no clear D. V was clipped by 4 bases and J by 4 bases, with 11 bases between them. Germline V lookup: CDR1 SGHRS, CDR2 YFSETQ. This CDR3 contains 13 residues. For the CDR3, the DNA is TGCGCCAGCAGCCCCGGGTTGATCACTGAAGCTTTCTTT. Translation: CASSPGLITEAFF.

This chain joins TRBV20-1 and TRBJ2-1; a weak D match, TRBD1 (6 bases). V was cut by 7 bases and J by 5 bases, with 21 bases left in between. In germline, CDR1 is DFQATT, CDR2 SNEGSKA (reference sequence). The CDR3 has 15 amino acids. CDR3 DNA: TGCAGTGTTCGAGAGGCAGGGGCCCCACACAATGAGCAGTTCTTC. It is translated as CSVREAGAPHNEQFF.

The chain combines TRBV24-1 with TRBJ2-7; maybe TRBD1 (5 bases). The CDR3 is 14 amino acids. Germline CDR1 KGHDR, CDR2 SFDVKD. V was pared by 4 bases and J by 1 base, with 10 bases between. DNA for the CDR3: TGTGCCACCAGTGACCCGAGACAGTCCTACGAGCAGTACTTC. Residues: CATSDPRQSYEQYF.